This T cell receptor beta chain was captured in a study of blood T cell repertoires in COVID-19. On the study more broadly: Acute and convalescent COVID-19 specimens originated in the United States, Italy and Spain.

CDR1 is MNHEY, CDR2 SVGEGT, per germline. This CDR3 region has 14 residues. After removal of 4 bases from V and 1 base from J, the junction contained 3 bases not matched to a gene. The Seattle patients joined while their infection was active and were tracked longitudinally afterward. Study processing details: Amplification from reference gene primers served as the basis for estimated nucleated cell counts. Clones were read by immunoSEQ multiplex PCR, and TCRdb kept only the in-frame ones, dropping some. V and J calls and clone size are copied from that table; D and trimming were computed from the DNA. Of over 450,000 clones in the sample, roughly 89% are singletons; the top ten hold 7.8%.

Sample: peripheral blood. The sequence was obtained from a woman aged 45-60 years with COVID-19, enrolled during active disease. The V and J genes are TRBV6-2 or TRBV6-3 and TRBJ2-5; TRBD2 matches at 7 bases. CDR3 sequence reads: CASSSRGTQETQYF. CDR3 in DNA: TGTGCCAGCAGTTCGCGGGGGACCCAAGAGACCCAGTACTTC.